A selection of T cell receptor beta chains follows, all from one sample in a study of cytomegalovirus exposure and HLA in healthy donors. The data were produced by immunoSEQ multiplex PCR, yet TCRdb's version contains in-frame clones alone and is incomplete. This sample has around 180,000 clones; about three quarters occur once, and the top ten carry 1.4% to 1.5%. The sequenced sample consisted of PBMCs. These receptors came from a woman in her 30s in good health and CMV-seropositive. Both conserved end residues are part of each CDR3. The D gene is left open where the match is weak. Only part of the rows carry a size: once, few, many, or a class if the clone is expanded.

TRBV25-1	TRBJ2-7	few	.	CASSVTPYEQYF	TGTGCCAGCAGTGTGACACCCTACGAGCAGTACTTC
TRBV15	TRBJ2-5	.	TRBD2	CATTGLAEETQYF	TGTGCCACCACGGGACTAGCGGAAGAGACCCAGTACTTC
TRBV4-2	TRBJ2-7	.	.	CASSRGLAEGEQYF	TGTGCCAGCAGCAGGGGACTCGCTGAGGGCGAGCAGTACTTC
TRBV5-5	TRBJ2-7	.	.	CASSWAGARGSSYEQYF	TGTGCCAGCAGCTGGGCAGGGGCAAGGGGCAGCTCCTACGAGCAGTACTTC
TRBV10-3	TRBJ2-3	.	.	CAISGSTDTQYF	TGTGCCATCAGCGGTAGCACAGATACGCAGTATTTT
TRBV5-1	TRBJ2-7	.	TRBD2	CASSPGLAGVGSYEQYF	TGCGCCAGCAGCCCGGGACTAGCGGGAGTAGGGTCCTACGAGCAGTACTTC
TRBV19	TRBJ1-2	.	TRBD1	CASTPDRENGYTF	TGTGCCAGTACCCCGGACAGGGAGAACGGCTACACCTTC
TRBV28	TRBJ2-7	.	.	CASSPLLYEQYF	TGTGCCAGCAGCCCACTCCTATACGAGCAGTACTTC
TRBV5-4	TRBJ2-2	.	TRBD2	CASSSTAGGVNTGELFF	TGTGCCAGCAGCTCCACCGCGGGAGGGGTTAACACCGGGGAGCTGTTTTTT
TRBV19	TRBJ2-7	.	.	CAREPSDYYEQYF	TGTGCCAGAGAACCCTCGGACTACTACGAGCAGTACTTC
TRBV2	TRBJ2-7	.	TRBD1	CASSPDRGLSYEQYF	TGTGCCAGCAGTCCTGACAGGGGCCTTTCCTACGAGCAGTACTTC
TRBV6-1	TRBJ2-7	.	TRBD2	CASRGGYEQYF	TGTGCCAGCAGGGGGGGGTACGAGCAGTACTTC
TRBV28	TRBJ1-1	.	TRBD1	CASSRGDKMNTEAFF	TGTGCCAGCAGCAGGGGGGATAAAATGAACACTGAAGCTTTCTTT
TRBV9	TRBJ2-7	few	TRBD2	CASSVDLAGGREQYF	TGTGCCAGCAGCGTAGACCTAGCGGGGGGGCGGGAGCAGTACTTC
TRBV27	TRBJ2-2	.	.	CASSFMSTLGGELFF	TGTGCCAGCAGTTTCATGAGTACCCTAGGCGGGGAGCTGTTTTTT
TRBV30	TRBJ1-4	.	TRBD1	CAWSGQGEKLFF	TGTGCCTGGAGCGGACAGGGAGAAAAACTGTTTTTT
TRBV28	TRBJ2-7	.	.	CASSSRSGWRSAYEQYF	TGTGCCAGCAGTTCCCGGTCAGGGTGGCGGAGCGCCTACGAGCAGTACTTC
TRBV4-1	TRBJ1-1	.	TRBD1	CASKQGGYVNTEAFF	TGCGCCAGTAAACAGGGGGGCTACGTGAACACTGAAGCTTTCTTT
TRBV5-5	TRBJ2-7	.	TRBD1	CASSSQGTAYEQYF	TGTGCCAGCAGCTCACAAGGGACAGCGTACGAGCAGTACTTC
TRBV5-6	TRBJ2-5	few	.	CASSLSPEGSVTQYF	TGTGCCAGCAGCTTGTCCCCAGAGGGATCTGTGACCCAGTACTTC
TRBV28	TRBJ2-1	.	TRBD2	CASSFPWTSGSHNEQFF	TGTGCCAGCAGTTTTCCTTGGACTAGCGGGAGCCACAATGAGCAGTTCTTC
TRBV19	TRBJ1-3	.	.	CASSKITIAGNTIYF	TGTGCCAGTAGCAAAATAACAATCGCTGGAAACACCATATATTTT
TRBV15	TRBJ1-5	.	.	CATSRRKRGGGNQPQHF	TGTGCCACCAGCAGACGAAAGCGGGGGGGAGGCAATCAGCCCCAGCATTTT
TRBV2	TRBJ1-3	.	TRBD1	CASSAGTGATNSGNTIYF	TGTGCCAGCAGCGCCGGGACAGGGGCTACAAACTCTGGAAACACCATATATTTT
TRBV5-1	TRBJ2-7	.	TRBD1	CASSFRDRTYEQYF	TGCGCCAGCAGCTTCCGGGACAGAACCTACGAGCAGTACTTC
TRBV10-3	TRBJ1-1	.	.	CAIRTDRNTEAFF	TGTGCCATCAGGACAGACAGGAACACTGAAGCTTTCTTT
TRBV4-3	TRBJ2-1	.	.	CASSTRTGDWGPYNEQFF	TGCGCCAGCAGCACCCGTACAGGGGACTGGGGGCCCTACAATGAGCAGTTCTTC
TRBV2	TRBJ1-5	.	.	CASSETSGGNQPQHF	TGTGCCAGCAGTGAAACGTCGGGGGGCAATCAGCCCCAGCATTTT
TRBV5-4	TRBJ2-2	.	TRBD1	CASSLDGTGNTGELFF	TGTGCCAGCAGCCTAGACGGGACAGGGAACACCGGGGAGCTGTTTTTT
TRBV9	TRBJ2-1	.	TRBD1	CASSRTGGHNNEQFF	TGTGCCAGCAGTAGGACAGGGGGCCACAACAATGAGCAGTTCTTC
TRBV6-5	TRBJ1-3	.	TRBD1	CASTEGASGNTIYF	TGTGCCAGCACCGAGGGGGCGTCCGGAAACACCATATATTTT
TRBV28	TRBJ2-1	.	.	CASSAQVAEQFF	TGTGCCAGCAGTGCACAGGTAGCTGAGCAGTTCTTC
TRBV30	TRBJ1-5	.	.	CAWTNSQVVGNQPQHF	TGTGCCTGGACCAACTCACAGGTCGTAGGCAATCAGCCCCAGCATTTT
TRBV7-8	TRBJ2-5	.	.	CASSLGSGEETQYF	TGTGCCAGCAGCTTAGGTTCGGGGGAAGAGACCCAGTACTTC
TRBV5-4	TRBJ2-1	.	.	CASSLATYNEQFF	TGTGCCAGCAGCTTAGCGACCTACAATGAGCAGTTCTTC
TRBV28	TRBJ1-1	.	.	CASSFLISGGAFF	TGTGCCAGCAGTTTCTTAATAAGCGGGGGTGCTTTCTTT